The present entry profiles one T cell receptor beta chain with its context. There is no known antigen for this receptor. Base-call qualities are not available, and no considerably larger clone is one nucleotide away. The time point label here, explained by the study, means: baseline before oral tofacitinib. Lesional scalp punch biopsies and peripheral blood were obtained from alopecia areata patients. PBMCs were isolated by density centrifugation and stained for CD3, CD4 and CD8, after which CD4+ and CD8+ T cells were sorted on a FACSAria. The library was made by the immunoSEQ multiplex PCR assay. RNA was extracted from all samples and reverse transcribed into cDNA, which served as template for TCR sequencing. First-strand cDNA was synthesized with SuperScript III using a 2:1 mix of oligo-dT and random hexamers. A synthetic immune receptor repertoire was used to gauge amplification bias, and whatever bias remained was removed computationally. In the original analysis: After raw reads were preprocessed to remove errors, the CDR3 was defined following IMGT conventions as running from the conserved cysteine to phenylalanine. Clonality was computed by normalizing Shannon entropy by log2 of the number of productive unique TCRs and subtracting the result from 1. Whether each scalp clone was CD4 or CD8 was inferred by checking scalp TCRbeta sequences against the CD4 and CD8 repertoires from sorted blood. TCRdb retrieved this table from immuneACCESS and kept in-frame rearrangements only. Not all clones are present; in checked studies, unresolved V genes account for under half, and no reason is known for the remainder. D and trimming were read from the DNA, whereas the V and J calls and clone size are those reported in that table. The sample contains approximately 180,000 clones, more than 60% of them found a single time. The ten most abundant clones make up 1.5% to 2% of the sample.

These data are taken from a study of CD8+ T cells in alopecia areata (dated 2018 in TCRdb). In terms of the full investigation: Treated patients were enrolled in an open-label pilot trial of oral tofacitinib at 5 to 10 mg twice daily for moderate-to-severe alopecia areata. Patients received tofacitinib for 6 to 18 months and were then followed off drug for 6 months to check for delayed response and recurrence. High-throughput TCRbeta sequencing was used to examine T cell clonal expansion in alopecia areata in both the C3H/HeJ mouse model and human patients. Human TCRbeta sequencing covered scalp tissue and sorted CD4+ and CD8+ peripheral blood T cells from patchy and totalis/universalis alopecia areata patients and healthy controls. Patients on tofacitinib were biopsied at baseline and after 4 and 24 weeks of treatment, and several of the patients also had a later scalp biopsy. Scalp clonality was compared across normal scalp (n=4), patchy alopecia areata scalp (n=8), and alopecia totalis/universalis scalp (n=8). RNA was obtained with the PAXgene miRNA kit for fixed scalp, the miRNeasy kit for PBMCs, and the RNeasy kit for mouse skin. Amplification of TCRbeta CDR3 regions was done by immunoSEQ multiplex PCR using 35 Vbeta forward primers and 13 Jbeta reverse primers. Results the study describes overall, beyond this receptor: Compared with normal scalp, lesional scalp, particularly in alopecia totalis/universalis, had higher clonality and more expanded CD8+ clones, which suggests antigenic drive. Resident alphabeta T cells in normal human skin are also sequenced, complicating scalp TCR repertoire analysis, unlike mouse skin dominated by gammadelta T cells. Shared TCR sequences between patients were less evident than in mice, which may be partly attributable to HLA diversity in the patient population.

Source: CD4+ T cells sorted from blood, taken at week 0. The TCR sequence derives from a human donor with alopecia areata.

The CDR3 corresponds to CASSLVGDRPLNTQYF. The nucleotides are TGTGCCAGCAGCTTAGTAGGGGACAGACCTCTAAATACGCAGTATTTT. The chain links TRBV11-2 with TRBJ2-3; a stretch of 7 junction bases matches TRBD1. V trim: 1 base; J trim: 7 bases; unmatched bases: 11. From cysteine to phenylalanine, the CDR3 is 16 amino acids long. Left in the record is the CDR3 DNA by itself, 48 bases read in frame from the first base. Reading the germline V gene gives CDR1 SGHAT and CDR2 FQNNGV.